This T cell receptor beta chain was sequenced during a study of OX40 agonist ivuxolimab in advanced cancers. Study outcomes and limitations: Both blood CD4+ and CD8+ T cells showed clonal growth by week 6 at 0.1 to 3.0 mg/kg. Relative to CD4+, CD8+ T cells held more expanded clones on average. Some of the lowest clonal expansion was seen in partial responders at 0.1-3.0 mg/kg.

The germline CDR1 and CDR2 sequences are SGHVS and FNYEAQ. This CDR3 is built from 11 residues. The V end was cut by 1 base, the J end by 11 bases, with 8 bases between. In the case of this clone: The antigen remains undetermined.

Clones were sequenced by immunoSEQ multiplex PCR, and TCRdb holds only the in-frame ones, with some missing. The repertoire holds under 55,000 clones, approximately 84% seen once, with 15% in the top ten. The receptor was derived from an adult with an advanced solid tumor such as melanoma, head and neck, liver or kidney cancer. V gene TRBV7-6 combines with J gene TRBJ1-1; perhaps TRBD1 as D (5 bases). The sequencing used CD4+ or CD8+ T cells sorted from blood, collected in a trial of the OX40 agonist ivuxolimab. The CDR3: CASSLGGEAFF. In DNA form, the CDR3 reads TGTGCCAGCAGCTTAGGGGGCGAGGCTTTCTTT.